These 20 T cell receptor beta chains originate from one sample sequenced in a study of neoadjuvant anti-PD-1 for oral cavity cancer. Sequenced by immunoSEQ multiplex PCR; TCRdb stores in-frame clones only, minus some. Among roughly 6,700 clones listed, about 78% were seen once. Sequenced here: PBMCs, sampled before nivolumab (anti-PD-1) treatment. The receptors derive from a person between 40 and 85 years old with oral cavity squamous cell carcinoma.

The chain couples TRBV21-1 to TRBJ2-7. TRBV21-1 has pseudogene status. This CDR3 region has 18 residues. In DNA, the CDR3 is TGTGCCAGCAGCAAAGCTGGGGATATCATCGACGGATCCTACGAGCAGTACTTC. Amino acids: CASSKAGDIIDGSYEQYF.

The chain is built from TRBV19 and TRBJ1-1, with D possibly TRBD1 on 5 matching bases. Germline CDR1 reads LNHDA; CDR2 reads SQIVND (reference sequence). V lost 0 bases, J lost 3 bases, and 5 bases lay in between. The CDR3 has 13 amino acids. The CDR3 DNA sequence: TGTGCCAGTAGTATAGACAGGGACACTGAAGCTTTCTTT. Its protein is CASSIDRDTEAFF.

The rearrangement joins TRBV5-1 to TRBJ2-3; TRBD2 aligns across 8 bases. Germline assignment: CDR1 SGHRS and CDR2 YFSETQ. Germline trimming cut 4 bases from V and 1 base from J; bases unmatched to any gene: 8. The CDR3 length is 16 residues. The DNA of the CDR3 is TGCGCCAGCAGCGGGGGACTAGATATGCGCACAGATACGCAGTATTTT. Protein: CASSGGLDMRTDTQYF.

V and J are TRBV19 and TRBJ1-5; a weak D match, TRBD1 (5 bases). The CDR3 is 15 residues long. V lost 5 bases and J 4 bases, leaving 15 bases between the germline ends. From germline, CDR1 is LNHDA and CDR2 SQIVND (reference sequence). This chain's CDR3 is CASSWGGARNQPQHF. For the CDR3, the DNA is TGTGCCAGTAGTTGGGGCGGGGCCCGAAATCAGCCCCAGCATTTT. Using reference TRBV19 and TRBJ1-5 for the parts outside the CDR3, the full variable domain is DGGITQSPKYLFRKEGQNVTLSCEQNLNHDAMYWYRQDPGQGLRLIYYSQIVNDFQKGDIAEGYSVSREKKESFPLTVTSAQKNPTAFYLCASSWGGARNQPQHFGDGTRLSIL.

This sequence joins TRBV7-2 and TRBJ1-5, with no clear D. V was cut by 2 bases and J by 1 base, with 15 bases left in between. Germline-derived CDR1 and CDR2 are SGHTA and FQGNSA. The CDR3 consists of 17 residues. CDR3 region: CASSLTWNPQSNQPQHF. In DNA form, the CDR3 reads TGTGCCAGCAGCTTAACTTGGAATCCCCAAAGCAATCAGCCCCAGCATTTT.

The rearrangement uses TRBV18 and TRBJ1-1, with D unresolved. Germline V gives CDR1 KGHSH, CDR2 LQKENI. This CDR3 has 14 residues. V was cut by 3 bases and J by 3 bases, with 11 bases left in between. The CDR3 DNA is TGTGCCAGCTCACCGGCGAACACCTACACTGAAGCTTTCTTT. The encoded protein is CASSPANTYTEAFF.

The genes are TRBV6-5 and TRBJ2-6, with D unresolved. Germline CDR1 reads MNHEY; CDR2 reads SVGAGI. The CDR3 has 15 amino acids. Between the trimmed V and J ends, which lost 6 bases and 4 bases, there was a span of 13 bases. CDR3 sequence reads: CASRPAWAGANVLTF. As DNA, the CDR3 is TGTGCCAGCAGGCCCGCGTGGGCCGGGGCCAACGTCCTGACTTTC.

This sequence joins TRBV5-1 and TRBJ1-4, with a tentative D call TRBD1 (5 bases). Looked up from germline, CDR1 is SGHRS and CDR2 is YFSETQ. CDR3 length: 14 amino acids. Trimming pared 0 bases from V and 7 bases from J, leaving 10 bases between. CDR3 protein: CASSLGGDGEKLFF. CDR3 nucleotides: TGCGCCAGCAGCTTGGGCGGGGACGGTGAAAAACTGTTTTTT.

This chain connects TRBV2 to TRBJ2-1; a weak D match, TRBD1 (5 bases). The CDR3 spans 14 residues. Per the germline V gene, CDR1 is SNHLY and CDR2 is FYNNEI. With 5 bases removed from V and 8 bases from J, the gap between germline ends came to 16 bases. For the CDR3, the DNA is TGTGCCAGCAGTCTGTTCCAGGGTTGGGATGAGCAGTTCTTC. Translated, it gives CASSLFQGWDEQFF.

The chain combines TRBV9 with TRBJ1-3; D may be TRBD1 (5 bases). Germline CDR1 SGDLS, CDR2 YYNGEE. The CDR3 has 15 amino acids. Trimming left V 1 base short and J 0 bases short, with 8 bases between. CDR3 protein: CASSVYGASGNTIYF. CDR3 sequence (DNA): TGTGCCAGCAGCGTATACGGGGCCTCTGGAAACACCATATATTTT.

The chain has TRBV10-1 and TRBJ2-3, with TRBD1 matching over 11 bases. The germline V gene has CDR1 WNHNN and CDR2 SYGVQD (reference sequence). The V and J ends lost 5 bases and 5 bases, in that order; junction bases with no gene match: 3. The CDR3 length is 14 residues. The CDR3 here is CASSPGQGGDTQYF. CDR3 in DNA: TGCGCCAGCAGTCCGGGACAGGGGGGAGATACGCAGTATTTT.

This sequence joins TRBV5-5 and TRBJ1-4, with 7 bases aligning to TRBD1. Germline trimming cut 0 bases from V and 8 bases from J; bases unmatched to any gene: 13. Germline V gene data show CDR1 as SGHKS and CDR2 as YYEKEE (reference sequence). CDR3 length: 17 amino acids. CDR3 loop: CASSLGSVTGYGEKLFF. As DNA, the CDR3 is TGTGCCAGCAGCTTGGGATCCGTGACAGGGTATGGGGAAAAACTGTTTTTT.

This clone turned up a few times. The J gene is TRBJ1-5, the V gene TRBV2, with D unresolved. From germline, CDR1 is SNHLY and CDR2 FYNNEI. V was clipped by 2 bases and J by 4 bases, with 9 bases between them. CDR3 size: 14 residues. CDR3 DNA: TGTGCCAGCAGTGAAAATTGGGCTAATCAGCCCCAGCATTTT. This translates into CASSENWANQPQHF.

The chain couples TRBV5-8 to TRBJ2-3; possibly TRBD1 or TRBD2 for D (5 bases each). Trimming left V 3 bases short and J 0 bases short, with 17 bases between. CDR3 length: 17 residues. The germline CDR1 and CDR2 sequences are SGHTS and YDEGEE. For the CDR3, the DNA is TGTGCCAGCAGCTGGACCCGGGACGTCCCTAGCACAGATACGCAGTATTTT. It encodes CASSWTRDVPSTDTQYF.

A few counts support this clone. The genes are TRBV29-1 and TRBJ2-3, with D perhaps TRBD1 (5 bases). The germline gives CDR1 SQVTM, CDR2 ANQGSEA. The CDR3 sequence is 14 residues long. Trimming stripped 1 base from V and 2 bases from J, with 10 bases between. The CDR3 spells CSVEGQGYTDTQYF. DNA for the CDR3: TGCAGCGTTGAAGGGCAGGGCTACACAGATACGCAGTATTTT.

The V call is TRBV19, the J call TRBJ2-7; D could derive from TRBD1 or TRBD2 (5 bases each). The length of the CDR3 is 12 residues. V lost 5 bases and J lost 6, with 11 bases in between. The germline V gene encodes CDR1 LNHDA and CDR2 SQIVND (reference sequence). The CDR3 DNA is TGTGCCAGTAGTCCCCGGGGACGCGAGCAGTACTTC. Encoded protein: CASSPRGREQYF.

The CDR3 coding sequence is TGTGCCAGCAGTGAAAGCCCGGGGACCACAGATACGCAGTATTTT. This gives the protein CASSESPGTTDTQYF. This chain links TRBV6-4 with TRBJ2-3, with D perhaps given as TRBD1 or TRBD2 (5 bases each). The germline gives CDR1 MRHNA, CDR2 SNTAGT. V lost 3 bases to trimming and J lost 2 bases, with 12 bases between them. The CDR3 runs 15 residues.

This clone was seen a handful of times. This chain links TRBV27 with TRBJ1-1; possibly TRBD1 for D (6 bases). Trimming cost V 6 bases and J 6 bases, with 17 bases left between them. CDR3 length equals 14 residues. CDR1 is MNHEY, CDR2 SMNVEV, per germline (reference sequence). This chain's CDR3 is CASRQPGQRAEAFF. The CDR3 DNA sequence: TGTGCCAGCAGACAGCCGGGACAAAGGGCTGAAGCTTTCTTT.

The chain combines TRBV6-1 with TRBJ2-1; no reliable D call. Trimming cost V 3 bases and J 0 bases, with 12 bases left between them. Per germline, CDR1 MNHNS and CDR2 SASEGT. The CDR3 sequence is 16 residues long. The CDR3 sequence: CASSETDVRSYNEQFF. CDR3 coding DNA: TGTGCCAGCAGTGAGACCGACGTCCGCTCCTACAATGAGCAGTTCTTC.

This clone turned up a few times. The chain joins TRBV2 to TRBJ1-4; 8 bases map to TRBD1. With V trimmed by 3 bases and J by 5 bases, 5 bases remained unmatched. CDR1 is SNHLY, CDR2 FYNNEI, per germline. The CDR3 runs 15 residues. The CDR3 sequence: CASSEAGTGNEKLFF. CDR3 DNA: TGTGCCAGCAGTGAGGCCGGGACAGGAAATGAAAAACTGTTTTTT.